Shown below are 25 T cell receptor beta chains from a single sample sequenced in a study of cytomegalovirus exposure and HLA in healthy donors (dated by TCRdb to 2016 to 2017). Receptor amplification or capture employed the immunoSEQ multiplex PCR assay. A mixture of 60 forward primers for TCR Vbeta segments and 13 reverse primers for TCR Jbeta segments was used in the multiplex PCR. The table was pulled from immuneACCESS by TCRdb, which kept in-frame rearrangements only. Such tables lose some clones; where checked, under half of the loss comes from unresolved V genes, and the rest has no known cause. Across this sample there are roughly 150,000 clones, with roughly 87% seen only once. The ten largest account for about 1.6% of the sample. Input material: PBMCs. The receptors come from a girl aged 10 to 17 in good health and CMV-seropositive.

This clone showed up just a few times. The gene calls are TRBV7-6 and TRBJ2-1; 7 bases fit TRBD2. Germline CDR1 reads SGHVS; CDR2 reads FNYEAQ. The junction had 11 bases not matched to a gene; V was cut back by 6 bases and J by 0 bases. The length of the CDR3 is 17 residues. CDR3 sequence (DNA): TGTGCCAGCAGAGGGGCTAGCGGATTGAGCTCCTACAATGAGCAGTTCTTC. It is translated as CASRGASGLSSYNEQFF. The complete variable domain, with remaining parts taken from reference TRBV7-6 and TRBJ2-1, reads GAGVSQSPRYKVTKRGQDVALRCDPISGHVSLYWYRQALGQGPEFLTYFNYEAQQDKSGLPNDRFSAERPEGSISTLTIQRTEQRDSAMYRCASRGASGLSSYNEQFFGPGTRLTVL.

The gene calls are TRBV10-3 and TRBJ1-5, with D maybe TRBD1 (6 bases). From germline, CDR1 is ENHRY and CDR2 SYGVKD. Trimming left V 10 bases short and J 3 bases short, with 10 bases between. The CDR3 spans 12 residues. CDR3 in amino acids: CASGQPNQPQHF. CDR3 DNA sequence: TGTGCCAGCGGACAGCCCAATCAGCCCCAGCATTTT.

CDR3 bases: TGTGCCAGCAGGCCTCAGCTAGCGGGAGCCCTCACTACGCAGTATTTT. The encoded protein is CASRPQLAGALTTQYF. The V gene is TRBV25-1, the J gene TRBJ2-3, with 10 bases identical to TRBD2. The CDR3 consists of 16 residues. The V gene's germline CDR1 is MGHDK and CDR2 SYGVNS. The J segment lost 8 bases and the V segment lost 6 bases, leaving 14 bases of the junction unmatched. Full variable domain (remainder filled in from reference TRBV25-1 and TRBJ2-3): EADIYQTPRYLVIGTGKKITLECSQTMGHDKMYWYQQDPGMELHLIHYSYGVNSTEKGDLSSESTVSRIRTEHFPLTLESARPSHTSQYLCASRPQLAGALTTQYFGPGTRLTVL.

V is TRBV13 and J is TRBJ2-7; TRBD2 matches 11 bases. The germline V gene encodes CDR1 PRHDT and CDR2 FYEKMQ (reference sequence). This CDR3 comprises 15 residues. The ends lost 6 bases at V and 1 base at J; junction bases unmatched: 5. CDR3 sequence (DNA): TGTGCCAGCAGTTTACTAGCGGGAGATTCCTACGAGCAGTACTTC. Its protein is CASSLLAGDSYEQYF.

The chain is built from TRBV19 and TRBJ1-5; 10 bases align to TRBD1. The length of the CDR3 is 18 residues. V trimming: 6 bases; J trimming: 0 bases; junction bases outside the gene matches: 11. The germline V gene encodes CDR1 LNHDA and CDR2 SQIVND (reference sequence). Written as DNA, the CDR3 is TGTGCCAGTAGAAAATGGACAGGGGGTGGGTATAGCAATCAGCCCCAGCATTTT. Protein product: CASRKWTGGGYSNQPQHF.

The rearrangement links TRBV11-1 to TRBJ2-5; 12 positions match TRBD1. With V trimmed by 6 bases and J by 11 bases, 7 bases remained unmatched. CDR3 length: 13 residues. Germline CDR1 SGHAT, CDR2 FQDESV (reference sequence). DNA for the CDR3: TGTGCCAGCAGGGGACAGGGGGCTCGGGAGCAGTACTTC. It encodes CASRGQGAREQYF.

CDR3 DNA sequence: TGTGCCACCAGCAGAGATCGGGCAGGGTGGAACACCATATATTTT. It is translated as CATSRDRAGWNTIYF. The V call is TRBV15, the J call TRBJ1-3; D perhaps matches TRBD1 (5 bases). In germline, CDR1 is LNHNV, CDR2 YYDKDF (reference sequence). V was clipped by 0 bases and J by 7 bases, with 13 bases between them. CDR3 size: 15 residues. The full variable domain, its missing parts supplied by reference TRBV15 and TRBJ1-3, is DAMVIQNPRYQVTQFGKPVTLSCSQTLNHNVMYWYQQKSSQAPKLLFHYYDKDFNNEADTPDNFQSRRPNTSFCFLDIRSPGLGDTAMYLCATSRDRAGWNTIYFGEGSWLTVV.

The chain employs TRBV4-2 and TRBJ2-7; 7 bases line up with TRBD2. Per germline, CDR1 LGHNA and CDR2 YNFKEQ. There are 16 residues in the CDR3. The V segment lost 1 base and the J segment 6 bases; nucleotides outside the gene matches: 12. The CDR3 DNA reads TGTGCCAGCAGCCAAGCTCTCGGCGGGAGTCGGGGCGAGCAGTACTTC. This translates into CASSQALGGSRGEQYF.

The rearrangement links TRBV11-2 to TRBJ1-1; D is perhaps TRBD1 (5 bases). V shed 3 bases and J shed 10 bases, with 12 bases lying between them. The CDR3 extends over 12 amino acids. Germline values: CDR1 SGHAT, CDR2 FQNNGV. This CDR3 is CASSLGQGPAFF. CDR3 nucleotide sequence: TGTGCCAGCAGCTTGGGGCAGGGTCCAGCTTTCTTT. The complete variable domain, with remaining parts taken from reference TRBV11-2 and TRBJ1-1, reads EAGVAQSPRYKIIEKRQSVAFWCNPISGHATLYWYQQILGQGPKLLIQFQNNGVVDDSQLPKDRFSAERLKGVDSTLKIQPAKLEDSAVYLCASSLGQGPAFFGQGTRLTVV.

The chain combines TRBV30 with TRBJ2-1, with 10 bases fitting TRBD2. CDR3 length: 16 residues. CDR1 is GTSNPN and CDR2 is SVGIG in the germline V gene (reference sequence). The V and J ends lost 4 bases and 9 bases, in that order; junction bases with no gene match: 15. The CDR3 protein is CAWKESSGRLWSEQFF. CDR3 coding DNA: TGTGCCTGGAAAGAGTCTAGCGGGAGATTGTGGAGTGAGCAGTTCTTC.

J is TRBJ2-1 and V is TRBV10-3; possible D gene TRBD1, 5 bases. V was pared by 3 bases and J by 3 bases, with 27 bases between. Germline V gene sequence: CDR1 ENHRY, CDR2 SYGVKD. The CDR3 is 20 residues long. The CDR3 nucleotides are TGTGCCATCAGTGAACTGACAGCCACGGCGAAGTTGGTTGACTACAATGAGCAGTTCTTC. It specifies CAISELTATAKLVDYNEQFF.

This clone was detected only once. This sample includes further DNA sequences coding for the same CDR3. The J gene is TRBJ2-1, the V gene TRBV29-1; 9 bases fit TRBD1. This CDR3 is 11 amino acids long. Germline V lookup: CDR1 SQVTM, CDR2 ANQGSEA. The ends lost 6 bases at V and 7 bases at J; junction bases unmatched: 1. CDR3 in DNA: TGCAGCGTGACAGGGGGAAATGAGCAGTTCTTC. It codes for CSVTGGNEQFF.

The V call is TRBV27, the J call TRBJ2-7; TRBD2 might be the D (6 bases). V was clipped by 5 bases and J by 3 bases, with 14 bases between them. The length of the CDR3 is 14 residues. CDR1 and CDR2 (germline): MNHEY, SMNVEV (reference sequence). As DNA, the CDR3 is TGTGCCAGCAGTCTCCGGGGGTTGCGCTACGAGCAGTACTTC. It yields the protein CASSLRGLRYEQYF.

V and J are TRBV28 and TRBJ2-3; 8 bases match TRBD1. The CDR3 totals 13 residues. The V segment lost 4 bases and the J segment 6 bases; nucleotides outside the gene matches: 3. The germline V gene has CDR1 MDHEN and CDR2 SYDVKM. The CDR3 here is CASSSGGRDTQYF. CDR3 bases: TGTGCCAGCAGTTCAGGGGGCAGGGATACGCAGTATTTT.

This sequence joins TRBV28 and TRBJ2-1; possible D gene TRBD1, 6 bases. Trimming removed 1 base from V and 1 base from J, with 14 bases in between. The germline V gene has CDR1 MDHEN and CDR2 SYDVKM. CDR3 length: 17 amino acids. The DNA for the CDR3 is TGTGCCAGCAGTTTATACACAGGGTCCTTTTCCTACAATGAGCAGTTCTTC. Protein product: CASSLYTGSFSYNEQFF.

Here the CDR3 reads CASSLVGSSRTDTQYF. CDR3 nucleotide sequence: TGTGCCAGCAGCTTAGTCGGTAGTTCTCGCACAGATACGCAGTATTTT. V and J are TRBV11-1 and TRBJ2-3; D is ambiguous. V dropped 1 base and J dropped 1 base, with 12 bases sitting between them. Per the germline V gene, CDR1 is SGHAT and CDR2 is FQDESV (reference sequence). The CDR3 is 16 amino acids.

This clone was picked up a small number of times. The chain uses TRBV6-5 and TRBJ2-7, with 10 bases identical to TRBD2. In germline, CDR1 is MNHEY, CDR2 SVGAGI. This CDR3 comprises 15 residues. V was pared by 7 bases and J by 2 bases, with 8 bases of the junction left unmatched. DNA of the CDR3: TGTGCCAGCAAGACAACTAGCGGGGTTCCCTACGAGCAGTACTTC. It yields the protein CASKTTSGVPYEQYF.

The chain links TRBV29-1 to TRBJ2-1; D perhaps matches TRBD1 (6 bases). Germline V gene sequence: CDR1 SQVTM, CDR2 ANQGSEA. V was cut by 4 bases and J by 5 bases, with 15 bases left in between. The CDR3 covers 14 residues. The CDR3 sequence: CSVVFGQPNNEQFF. CDR3 nucleotides: TGCAGCGTTGTTTTCGGACAGCCGAACAATGAGCAGTTCTTC.

V gene TRBV28 combines with J gene TRBJ1-5, with a possible D match to TRBD1 (6 bases). V shed 5 bases and J shed 3 bases, with 8 bases lying between them. The CDR3 has 13 residues. Germline CDR1 is MDHEN and CDR2 is SYDVKM. The CDR3 DNA sequence: TGTGCCAGCAGTGGACAGTACAATCAGCCCCAGCATTTT. This translates into CASSGQYNQPQHF.

This clone has only one observation. The V call is TRBV10-2, the J call TRBJ1-1, with D possibly matching TRBD1 (5 bases). V shed 8 bases and J shed 1 base, with 8 bases lying between them. The CDR3 runs to 12 residues. Germline V lookup: CDR1 WSHSY, CDR2 SAAADI. The CDR3 loop is CASCTGNTEAFF. CDR3 coding DNA: TGCGCCAGCTGTACAGGGAACACTGAAGCTTTCTTT.

The J gene is TRBJ1-2, the V gene TRBV27; 9 nucleotides match TRBD1. Germline V lookup: CDR1 MNHEY, CDR2 SMNVEV (reference sequence). After removal of 3 bases from V and 3 bases from J, the junction contained 5 bases not matched to a gene. The CDR3 runs 15 residues. The DNA for the CDR3 is TGTGCCAGCAGTTTTGCGGGACAGGGTCACTATGGCTACACCTTC. It codes for CASSFAGQGHYGYTF.

This chain links TRBV6-1 with TRBJ1-2, with 7 bases aligning to TRBD1. There are 15 residues in the CDR3. Looked up from germline, CDR1 is MNHNS and CDR2 is SASEGT. V dropped 2 bases and J dropped 4; count of bases not matched to a gene: 7. CDR3 DNA: TGTGCCAGCAGTGAAACAGGGGACGCTTTCTATGGCTACACCTTC. Residues: CASSETGDAFYGYTF.

The chain couples TRBV4-2 to TRBJ1-1, with unresolved D. The CDR3 has 14 residues. CDR1 is LGHNA, CDR2 YNFKEQ, per germline. Trimming removed 6 bases at V and 2 bases at J, with 13 bases between. The CDR3 coding sequence is TGTGCCAGCAGATCGGACTCAGTCAACACTGAAGCTTTCTTT. Translation gives CASRSDSVNTEAFF.

This clone turned up a few times. This chain uses TRBV10-3 with TRBJ1-2, with TRBD1 matching over 7 bases. The CDR3 has 16 amino acids. Germline V gives CDR1 ENHRY, CDR2 SYGVKD. Losses at the gene ends were 2 bases for V and 3 bases for J; bases not matched to a gene: 9. CDR3 in amino acids: CAISEPLGTEYYGYTF. CDR3 DNA sequence: TGTGCCATCAGTGAGCCGCTCGGGACAGAATACTATGGCTACACCTTC.

The J gene is TRBJ1-1, the V gene TRBV7-2; 11 nucleotides agree with TRBD1. This CDR3 contains 16 residues. The junction had 12 bases not matched to a gene; V was cut back by 6 bases and J by 6 bases. CDR1 and CDR2 from the germline V gene are SGHTA and FQGNSA. Here the CDR3 reads CASRVRKGQGVPEAFF. The CDR3 DNA sequence: TGTGCCAGCAGAGTTCGTAAGGGACAGGGGGTCCCTGAAGCTTTCTTT. Full variable domain (missing parts from reference TRBV7-2 and TRBJ1-1): GAGVSQSPSNKVTEKGKDVELRCDPISGHTALYWYRQSLGQGLEFLIYFQGNSAPDKSGLPSDRFSAERTGGSVSTLTIQRTQQEDSAVYLCASRVRKGQGVPEAFFGQGTRLTVV.